The rows below give T cell receptor beta chains drawn from one sample of a study of T cells in Graves' hyperthyroidism and ophthalmopathy. TCRdb re-called the multiplex PCR reads through MiXCR, storing one row per CDR3 protein. There are about 530,000 distinct CDR3 sequences in the sample; 17% occur only once, and under 20% lies in the top ten. What was sequenced was blood. The receptors stem from a woman between 18 and 29 years old with Graves' ophthalmopathy. Each CDR3 is given without its conserved first and last residue. For some rows the clone size is stated as once, few or many, or as a class when expanded; others skip it.

TRBV29-1,13,TRBJ2-1,many,SVEDLAGGPNEQF
TRBV27,14,TRBJ2-1,many,ASSLSPGAQHNEQF
TRBV20-1,11,TRBJ1-2,NA,SARQTGDYGYT
TRBV10-2,13,TRBJ2-7,many,ASSAGWTGGHEQY
TRBV28,13,TRBJ2-5,many,ASSGRGRDAETQY
TRBV6-4,11,TRBJ1-5,NA,ASSRTLNQPQH
TRBV7-9,13,TRBJ1-1,few,ASSYPQGTNTEAF
TRBV29-1,12,TRBJ2-5,few,SVPPIQEQETQY
TRBV20-1,11,TRBJ2-7,many,SARTSGTYEQY
TRBV3-1,15,TRBJ1-5,many,ASSQGTDYYSNQPQH
TRBV27,14,TRBJ1-6,NA,ASRGGAVMYNSPLH
TRBV20-1,14,TRBJ2-7,many,SARDWTGRGSYEQY
TRBV4-3,14,TRBJ1-1,NA,ASSQSRTGLGTEAF
TRBV6-1,12,TRBJ1-5,NA,ASSEAQDNQPQH
TRBV2,12,TRBJ2-1,many,ASSGLARYNEQF
TRBV28,12,TRBJ2-7,NA,ASSQMTGGYEQY
TRBV11-3,13,TRBJ2-1,once,ASKRGREEVNEQF
TRBV28,12,TRBJ1-5,many,ASSLDRSDQPQH
TRBV6-2/TRBV6-3,13,TRBJ2-1,NA,ASRAGTGNYNEQF
TRBV10-3,12,TRBJ1-5,NA,ATRQDQGGQPQH
TRBV20-1,15,TRBJ2-1,many,SAKSGSGGGSYNEQF
TRBV5-6,12,TRBJ2-1,few,ASSPAPGTPEQF
TRBV7-2,13,TRBJ1-6,few,ASSPVAGGGSPLH
TRBV20-1,11,TRBJ2-3,many,SAPPPGGDTQY
TRBV5-1,14,TRBJ1-1,few,ASSLDPIRPYTEAF
TRBV5-5,12,TRBJ1-1,many,ASSLSRMNTEAF
TRBV20-1,13,TRBJ1-1,many,SPRRGGSSSTEAF
TRBV28,13,TRBJ1-5,many,ASSLLGAQDQPQH
TRBV29-1,11,TRBJ1-1,NA,SVTGTVNTEAF
TRBV7-8,12,TRBJ1-6,few,ASSFGDNDSPLH
TRBV27,12,TRBJ1-2,many,ASSLSADSYGYT
TRBV10-3,17,TRBJ1-1,many,ATGWVEGQGAETNTEAF
TRBV12-3/TRBV12-4,11,TRBJ2-1,many,ASSLAHLNEQF
TRBV20-1,12,TRBJ2-1,many,SASPDSSYNEQF
TRBV3-1,10,TRBJ2-3,few,ASSLQGTFAY
TRBV5-1,13,TRBJ1-4,many,ASSERGATNEKLF
TRBV28,13,TRBJ2-7,many,ASSSLQRSTYEQY
TRBV24-1,11,TRBJ2-2,NA,ATSATNTGELF
TRBV12-3/TRBV12-4,11,TRBJ1-1,many,ASSPLSGTEAF
TRBV27,18,TRBJ2-4,NA,ASSFLTSGRVGEAKNIQY
TRBV3-1,15,TRBJ2-1,many,ASSQTGGSGVYNEQF
TRBV2,13,TRBJ2-1,NA,ASSEARHGNHEQF
TRBV11-2,13,TRBJ2-1,many,ASSFSGGPYNEQF
TRBV6-1,14,TRBJ1-1,few,ASSPTHKGLETEAF
TRBV6-2/TRBV6-3,13,TRBJ1-2,many,ASSYSRIPRHGYT
TRBV12-3/TRBV12-4,12,TRBJ1-2,many,ASSSDRVSYGYT
TRBV29-1,11,TRBJ1-4,few,SAWGASFEKLF
TRBV9,12,TRBJ1-5,NA,ASSAGGADQPQH
TRBV9,13,TRBJ2-1,many,ASSVDRSSYNEQF
TRBV4-1,12,TRBJ2-7,NA,ASSQDRISYEQY
TRBV4-1,14,TRBJ2-1,NA,ASSRGLAESYNEQF
TRBV28,16,TRBJ2-2,many,ASSLIGIFGENTGELF
TRBV11-2,14,TRBJ2-1,many,ASSPLKGSSYNEQF
TRBV29-1,9,TRBJ1-4,NA,SLLGGEKLF
TRBV6-6,12,TRBJ1-1,NA,ASSYETTNTEAF